The source of this T cell receptor (beta chain) is a study of blood T cell repertoires in COVID-19. For the study at large: Collection of acute and convalescent COVID-19 samples took place in the United States, Italy and Spain. From T cells, B-cell-depleted T cells, or PBMCs came the material, which was cDNA or gDNA.

In the authors' methods: Quantification of nucleated cells was approximated via reference gene primer amplification. TCRdb keeps only in-frame clones here, not all; method: immunoSEQ multiplex PCR. Clone size and the V and J calls come from that table; the DNA yielded D and trimming. The repertoire holds almost 80,000 clones, with 80% to 95% as singletons. The receptor comes from a woman aged 80 or over with acute or convalescent COVID-19. Specimen: peripheral blood.

CDR3 protein: CASSYGEQGFTGELFF. The CDR3 DNA sequence: TGTGCCAGCAGTTACGGCGAACAGGGGTTCACCGGGGAGCTGTTTTTT. The rearrangement uses TRBV6-5 and TRBJ2-2; 7 positions agree with TRBD1. Germline CDR1 reads MNHEY; CDR2 reads SVGAGI. The CDR3 runs 16 residues. With 2 bases clipped from V and 4 bases from J, the junction kept 7 bases outside the gene matches.